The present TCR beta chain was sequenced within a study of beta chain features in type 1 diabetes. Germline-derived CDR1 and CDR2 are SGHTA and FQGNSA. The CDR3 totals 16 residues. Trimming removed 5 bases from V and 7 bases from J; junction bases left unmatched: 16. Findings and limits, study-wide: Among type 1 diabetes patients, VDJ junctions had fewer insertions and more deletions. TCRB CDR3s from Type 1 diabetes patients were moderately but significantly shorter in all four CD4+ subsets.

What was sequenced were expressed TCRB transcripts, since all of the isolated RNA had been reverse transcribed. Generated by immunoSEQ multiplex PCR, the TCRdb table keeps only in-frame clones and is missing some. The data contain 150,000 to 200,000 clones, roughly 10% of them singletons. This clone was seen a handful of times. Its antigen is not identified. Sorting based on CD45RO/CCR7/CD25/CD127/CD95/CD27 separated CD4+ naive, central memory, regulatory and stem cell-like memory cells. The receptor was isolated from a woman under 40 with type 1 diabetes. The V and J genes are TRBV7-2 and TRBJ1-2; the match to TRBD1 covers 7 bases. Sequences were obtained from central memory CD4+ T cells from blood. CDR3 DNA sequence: TGTGCCAGCAGCCCCCAATTCCCGGGACAGAAATCTGGCTACACCTTC. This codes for CASSPQFPGQKSGYTF.